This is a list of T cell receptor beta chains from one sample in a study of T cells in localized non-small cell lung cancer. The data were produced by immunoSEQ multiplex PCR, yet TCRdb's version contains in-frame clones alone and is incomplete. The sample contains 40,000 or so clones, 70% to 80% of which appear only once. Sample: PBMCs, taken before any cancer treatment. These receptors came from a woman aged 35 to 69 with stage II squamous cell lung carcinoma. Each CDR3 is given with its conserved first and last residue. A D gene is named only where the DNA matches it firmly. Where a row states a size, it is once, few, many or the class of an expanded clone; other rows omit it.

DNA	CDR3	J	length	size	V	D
TGTGCCAGCAGCTTAGGAACTAGCGGGATCTACTACGAGCAGTACTTC	CASSLGTSGIYYEQYF	TRBJ2-7	16	few	TRBV7-8	TRBD2
TGTGCCAGCAGTTACCGACCCCCTCTCTATAATTCACCCCTCCACTTT	CASSYRPPLYNSPLHF	TRBJ1-6	16	NA	TRBV6-5	NA
TGTGCCAGCAGTCCTGGACAGGGGGTGGGAGGCTACACCTTC	CASSPGQGVGGYTF	TRBJ1-2	14	NA	TRBV28	TRBD1
TGTGCCAGCTCGGACAGCGTCGGTGATACGCAGTATTTT	CASSDSVGDTQYF	TRBJ2-3	13	NA	TRBV19	NA
TGCGCCAGCAGCAGTAGCGGGAACACCGGGGAGCTGTTTTTT	CASSSSGNTGELFF	TRBJ2-2	14	NA	TRBV4-1	NA
TGTGCCAGCAGCCAAGGAGACACCTCCCAAGAGACCCAGTACTTC	CASSQGDTSQETQYF	TRBJ2-5	15	NA	TRBV14	NA
TGCGCCAGCAGCTTTGGCGGAGTTGGAGATACGCAGTATTTT	CASSFGGVGDTQYF	TRBJ2-3	14	NA	TRBV5-1	NA
TGTGCCAGCAGCTTGGTAGGGAAGCCCCAGCATTTT	CASSLVGKPQHF	TRBJ1-5	12	NA	TRBV5-6	NA
TGTGCCAGCAGCTTAGGAACAGGGTGGCGAGAGACCCAGTACTTC	CASSLGTGWRETQYF	TRBJ2-5	15	once	TRBV7-9	NA
TGTGCCAGCAGCAGACAGGCAGTAAATTCACCCCTCCACTTT	CASSRQAVNSPLHF	TRBJ1-6	14	NA	TRBV9	NA
TGTGCCAGCAGCCCCTTGGGGTACGACAGGGGGGGATCCTACGAGCAGTACTTC	CASSPLGYDRGGSYEQYF	TRBJ2-7	18	NA	TRBV7-6	TRBD1
TGTGCCAGCAGCCCCGGGACTAGCCCCGAGCAGTACTTC	CASSPGTSPEQYF	TRBJ2-7	13	NA	TRBV6-6	TRBD2
TGTGCCAGCAGCTTAGTTGGTGGGCTAGCGACCTACAATGAGCAGTTCTTC	CASSLVGGLATYNEQFF	TRBJ2-1	17	few	TRBV7-8	NA
TGTGCCAGCAGCTTGGGTAATCAGCCCCAGCATTTT	CASSLGNQPQHF	TRBJ1-5	12	NA	TRBV11-2	NA
TGCGCCAGCAGCCCCATCGGACGTTATGAAGCTTTCTTT	CASSPIGRYEAFF	TRBJ1-1	13	NA	TRBV5-1	NA
TGTGCCAGCAGCCAACTAGCGGGAGCGGGGGAGACCCAGTACTTC	CASSQLAGAGETQYF	TRBJ2-5	15	NA	TRBV9	TRBD2
TGCGCCAGCAGCCAAGATTGGTATGCCAATCAGCCCCAGCATTTT	CASSQDWYANQPQHF	TRBJ1-5	15	NA	TRBV4-1	NA
TGTGCCAGCATTCAAGGGGTTGGGGGCGGGAACTCACCCCTCCACTTT	CASIQGVGGGNSPLHF	TRBJ1-6	16	NA	TRBV11-2	NA
TGTGCCAGCAGCTTGGCAGGGAACCAAGAGACCCAGTACTTC	CASSLAGNQETQYF	TRBJ2-5	14	few	TRBV5-6	NA
TGTGCCAGCAGCCGAGAACTCGATTACGAGCAGTACTTC	CASSRELDYEQYF	TRBJ2-7	13	NA	TRBV4-2	NA
TGCGCCAGCAGCCAAGATCGAACAACCCTGGACTATGGCTACACCTTC	CASSQDRTTLDYGYTF	TRBJ1-2	16	NA	TRBV4-3	NA
TGTGCCATCAGTGTAACTGGGTCGGGTGGCTACAATGAGCAGTTCTTC	CAISVTGSGGYNEQFF	TRBJ2-1	16	few	TRBV10-3	NA
TGTGCCAGCACGGGACAGGGGATTTACAATGAGCAGTTCTTC	CASTGQGIYNEQFF	TRBJ2-1	14	once	TRBV2	TRBD1
TGTGCCAGCAGTGAAGTAACAGGCGGCACAGATACGCAGTATTTT	CASSEVTGGTDTQYF	TRBJ2-3	15	NA	TRBV10-3	NA
TGTGCCAGCAGCTTAGAAGTTGGAGAAGGGGGGACTCCCGCCGATGAGCAGTTCTTC	CASSLEVGEGGTPADEQFF	TRBJ2-1	19	NA	TRBV13	NA
TGTGCCAGCAGTTTGGCTGGGGTCGACTACGAGCAGTACTTC	CASSLAGVDYEQYF	TRBJ2-7	14	NA	TRBV28	NA
TGTGCCAGCAGCGAGGAAGGGATCCCCGGGGAGCTGTTTTTT	CASSEEGIPGELFF	TRBJ2-2	14	NA	TRBV2	NA
TGCGCCAGCAGGGACCCTTCGGGTGGCTACACCTTC	CASRDPSGGYTF	TRBJ1-2	12	NA	TRBV5-1	NA
TGTGCCAGCAGCTTAGCGCGGGACGCCAGCTACTACGAGCAGTACTTC	CASSLARDASYYEQYF	TRBJ2-7	16	NA	TRBV11-1	NA
TGTGCCAGCAGCTTGTTGGGGACTAGCGGAGGCGAGCAGTACTTC	CASSLLGTSGGEQYF	TRBJ2-7	15	NA	TRBV7-2	TRBD2
TGTGCCAGCAGCCCCCGTCGTGGGGGGCTAGGAGAGACCCAGTACTTC	CASSPRRGGLGETQYF	TRBJ2-5	16	few	TRBV7-2	NA
TGTGCCAGCAAACGGGGCTCTGGAAACACCATATATTTT	CASKRGSGNTIYF	TRBJ1-3	13	NA	TRBV2	NA
TGTGCCAGCAGGCCGGGACAGGGAGGGCAAGAGACCCAGTACTTC	CASRPGQGGQETQYF	TRBJ2-5	15	NA	TRBV6-1	TRBD1
TGTGCCAGCAGCCCCTCAATAGAGGAAAAACTGTTTTTT	CASSPSIEEKLFF	TRBJ1-4	13	NA	TRBV7-2	NA
TGTGCCAGCAGTTTTACTTTGGGGGAAAAACTGTTTTTT	CASSFTLGEKLFF	TRBJ1-4	13	NA	TRBV27	NA
TGTGCCAGTAGTACTAAATTGTTAAAAGTGGAAAAAGGGAACACCGGGGAGCTGTTTTTT	CASSTKLLKVEKGNTGELFF	TRBJ2-2	20	once	TRBV19	NA
TGTGCCAGCCCGACAGTCGTGGAGGGCATTCAGTACTTC	CASPTVVEGIQYF	TRBJ2-4	13	NA	TRBV9	NA
TGTGCCAGCAGTGAGGAGAGGAACTATGGCTACACCTTC	CASSEERNYGYTF	TRBJ1-2	13	NA	TRBV2	NA
TGTGCCAGCAGTCGCGGGGACGGACGGGATCAGCCCCAGCATTTT	CASSRGDGRDQPQHF	TRBJ1-5	15	NA	TRBV28	NA
TGTGCCAGCAGCTTCACTGGCACAGATACGCAGTATTTT	CASSFTGTDTQYF	TRBJ2-3	13	NA	TRBV7-6	NA
TGTGCCAGCAGCCCACGGGAGGTGGGGTCGGGTTCACCCCTCCACTTT	CASSPREVGSGSPLHF	TRBJ1-6	16	NA	TRBV7-8	NA
TGTGCCACCAGCAGAGTAGATTTTCCCTCACCCCTCCACTTT	CATSRVDFPSPLHF	TRBJ1-6	14	NA	TRBV15	NA
TGTGCCAGCAGTCGTCAGGGGAGGGCCTACGAGCAGTACTTC	CASSRQGRAYEQYF	TRBJ2-7	14	NA	TRBV6-5	NA
TGTGCCAGTAGGGTGGGCTATGGCTACACCTTC	CASRVGYGYTF	TRBJ1-2	11	NA	TRBV6-5	NA
TGCGCCAGCAGCTTGTTCGACAGCCTCGGGACTGAAGCTTTCTTT	CASSLFDSLGTEAFF	TRBJ1-1	15	once	TRBV5-1	NA